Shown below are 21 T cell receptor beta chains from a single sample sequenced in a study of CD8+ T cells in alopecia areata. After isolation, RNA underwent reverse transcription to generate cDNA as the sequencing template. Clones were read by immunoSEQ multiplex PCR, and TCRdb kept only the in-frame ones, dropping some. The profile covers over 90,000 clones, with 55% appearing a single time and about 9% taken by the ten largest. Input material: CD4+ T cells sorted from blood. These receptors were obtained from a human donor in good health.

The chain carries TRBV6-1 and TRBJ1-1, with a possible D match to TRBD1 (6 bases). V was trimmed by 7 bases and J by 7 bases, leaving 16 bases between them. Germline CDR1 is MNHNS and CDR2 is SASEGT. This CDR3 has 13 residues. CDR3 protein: CASNQGLSSEAFF. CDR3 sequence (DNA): TGTGCCAGCAACCAGGGGCTCTCTAGTGAAGCTTTCTTT.

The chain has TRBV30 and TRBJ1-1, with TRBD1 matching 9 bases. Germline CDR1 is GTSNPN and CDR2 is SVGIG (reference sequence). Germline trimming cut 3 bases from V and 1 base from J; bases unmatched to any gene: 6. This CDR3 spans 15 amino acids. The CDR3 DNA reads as TGTGCCTGGAGAAAACTACAGGGGGCGAACACTGAAGCTTTCTTT. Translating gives CAWRKLQGANTEAFF.

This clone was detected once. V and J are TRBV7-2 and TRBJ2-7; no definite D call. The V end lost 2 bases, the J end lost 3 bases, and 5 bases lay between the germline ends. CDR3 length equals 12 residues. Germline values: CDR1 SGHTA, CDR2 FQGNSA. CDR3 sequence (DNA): TGTGCCAGCAGCTTAATCGGCTACGAGCAGTACTTC. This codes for CASSLIGYEQYF.

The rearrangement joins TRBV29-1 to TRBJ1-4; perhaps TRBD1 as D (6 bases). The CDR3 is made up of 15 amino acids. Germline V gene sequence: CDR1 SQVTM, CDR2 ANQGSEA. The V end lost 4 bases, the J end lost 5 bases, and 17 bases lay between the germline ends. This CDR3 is CSVAPGGTMNEKLFF. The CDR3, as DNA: TGCAGCGTTGCTCCCGGGGGGACAATGAATGAAAAACTGTTTTTT.

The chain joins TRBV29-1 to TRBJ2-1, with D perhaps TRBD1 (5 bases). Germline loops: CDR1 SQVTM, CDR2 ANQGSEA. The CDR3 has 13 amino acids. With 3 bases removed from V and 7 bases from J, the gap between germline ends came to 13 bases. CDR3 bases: TGCAGCGTTGATGGGCATCCAGGGAATGAGCAGTTCTTC. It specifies CSVDGHPGNEQFF.

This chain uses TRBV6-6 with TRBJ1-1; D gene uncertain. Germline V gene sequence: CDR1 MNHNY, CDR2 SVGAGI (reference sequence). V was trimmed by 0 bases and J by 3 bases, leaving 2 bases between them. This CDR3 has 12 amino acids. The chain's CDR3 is CASSYSDTEAFF. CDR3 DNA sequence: TGTGCCAGCAGTTACTCGGACACTGAAGCTTTCTTT.

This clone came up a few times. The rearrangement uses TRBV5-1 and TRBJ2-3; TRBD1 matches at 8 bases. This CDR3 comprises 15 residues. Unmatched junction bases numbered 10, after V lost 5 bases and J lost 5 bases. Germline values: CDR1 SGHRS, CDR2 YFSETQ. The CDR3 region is CASSKDRANRDTQYF. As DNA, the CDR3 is TGCGCCAGCAGTAAGGACAGGGCGAATAGAGATACGCAGTATTTT.

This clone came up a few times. The CDR3 here is CASSDPDRGQGATDTQYF. As DNA, the CDR3 is TGTGCCAGCAGTGACCCCGATCGCGGACAGGGGGCAACAGATACGCAGTATTTT. The V call is TRBV25-1, the J call TRBJ2-3, with TRBD1 matching 11 bases. This CDR3 contains 18 residues. Trimming cost V 3 bases and J 3 bases; bases outside gene matches: 11. The V gene's germline CDR1 is MGHDK and CDR2 SYGVNS. The complete variable domain, with remaining parts taken from reference TRBV25-1 and TRBJ2-3, reads EADIYQTPRYLVIGTGKKITLECSQTMGHDKMYWYQQDPGMELHLIHYSYGVNSTEKGDLSSESTVSRIRTEHFPLTLESARPSHTSQYLCASSDPDRGQGATDTQYFGPGTRLTVL.

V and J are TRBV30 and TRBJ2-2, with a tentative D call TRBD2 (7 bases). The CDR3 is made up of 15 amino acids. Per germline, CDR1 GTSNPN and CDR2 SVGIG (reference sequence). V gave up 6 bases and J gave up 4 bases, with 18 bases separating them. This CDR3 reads CACRIGGGPTGELFF. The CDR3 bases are TGTGCCTGCCGAATCGGCGGGGGCCCCACCGGGGAGCTGTTTTTT. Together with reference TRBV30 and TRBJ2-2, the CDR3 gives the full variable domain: SQTIHQWPATLVQPVGSPLSLECTVEGTSNPNLYWYRQAAGRGLQLLFYSVGIGQISSEVPQNLSASRPQDRQFILSSKKLLLSDSGFYLCACRIGGGPTGELFFGEGSRLTVL.

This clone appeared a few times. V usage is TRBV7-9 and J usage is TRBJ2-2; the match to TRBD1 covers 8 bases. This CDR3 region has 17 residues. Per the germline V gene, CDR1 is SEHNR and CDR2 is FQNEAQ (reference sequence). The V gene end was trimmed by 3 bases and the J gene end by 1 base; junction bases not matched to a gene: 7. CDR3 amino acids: CASSFPRTGGNTGELFF. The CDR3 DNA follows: TGTGCCAGCAGCTTCCCTCGTACAGGGGGGAACACCGGGGAGCTGTTTTTT.

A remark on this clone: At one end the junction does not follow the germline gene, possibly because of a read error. CDR3 protein: CASSPQQDQPQHF. CDR3 sequence (DNA): TGTGCCAGCTCCCCACAGCAGGATCAGCCCCAGCATTTT. The chain carries TRBV18 and TRBJ1-5; the D is unclear. This CDR3 comprises 13 residues. In germline, CDR1 is KGHSH, CDR2 LQKENI.

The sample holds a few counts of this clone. CDR3 DNA sequence: TGCGCCAGCAGCTTGACCGGACAGGCCCTCTATGGCTACACCTTC. Encoded protein: CASSLTGQALYGYTF. The chain uses TRBV5-1 and TRBJ1-2; 7 bases agree with TRBD1. Germline trimming cut 1 base from V and 4 bases from J; bases unmatched to any gene: 7. From germline, CDR1 is SGHRS and CDR2 YFSETQ. The CDR3 contains 15 residues.

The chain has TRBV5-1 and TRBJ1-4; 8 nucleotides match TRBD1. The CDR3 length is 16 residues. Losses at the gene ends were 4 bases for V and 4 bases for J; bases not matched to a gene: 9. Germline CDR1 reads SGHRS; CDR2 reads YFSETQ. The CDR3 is CASSRQGQGNNEKLFF. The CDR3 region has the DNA TGCGCCAGCAGCCGACAAGGACAGGGTAATAATGAAAAACTGTTTTTT.

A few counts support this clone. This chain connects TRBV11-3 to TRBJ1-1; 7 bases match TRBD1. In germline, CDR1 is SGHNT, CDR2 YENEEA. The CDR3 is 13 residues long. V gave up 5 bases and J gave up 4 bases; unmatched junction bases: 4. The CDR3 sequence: CASSQGTATEAFF. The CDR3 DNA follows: TGTGCCAGCAGCCAGGGGACAGCCACTGAAGCTTTCTTT.

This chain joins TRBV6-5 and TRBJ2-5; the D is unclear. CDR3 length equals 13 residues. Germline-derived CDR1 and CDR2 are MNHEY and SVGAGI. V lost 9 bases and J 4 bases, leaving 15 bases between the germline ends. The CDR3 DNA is TGTGCCAGTGCGACATCCCTCGGAGAGACCCAGTACTTC. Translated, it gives CASATSLGETQYF.

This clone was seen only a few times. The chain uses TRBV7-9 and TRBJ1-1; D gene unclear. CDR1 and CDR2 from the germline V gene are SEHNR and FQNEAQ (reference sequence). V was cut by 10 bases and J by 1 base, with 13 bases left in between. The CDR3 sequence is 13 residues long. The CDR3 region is CATKLTRNTEAFF. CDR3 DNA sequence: TGTGCCACAAAACTGACCCGGAACACTGAAGCTTTCTTT.

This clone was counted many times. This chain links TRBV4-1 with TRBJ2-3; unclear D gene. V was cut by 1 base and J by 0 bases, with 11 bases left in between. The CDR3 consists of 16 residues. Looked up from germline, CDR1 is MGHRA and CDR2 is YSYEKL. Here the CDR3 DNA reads TGCGCCAGCAGCCAAGGCCGCATCACTAGCACAGATACGCAGTATTTT. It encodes CASSQGRITSTDTQYF.

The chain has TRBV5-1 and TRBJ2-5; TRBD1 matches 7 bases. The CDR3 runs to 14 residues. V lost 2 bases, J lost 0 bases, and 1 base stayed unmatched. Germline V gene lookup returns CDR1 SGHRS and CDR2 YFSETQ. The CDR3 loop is CASSFQGDQETQYF. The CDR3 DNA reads TGCGCCAGCAGCTTCCAGGGGGACCAAGAGACCCAGTACTTC.

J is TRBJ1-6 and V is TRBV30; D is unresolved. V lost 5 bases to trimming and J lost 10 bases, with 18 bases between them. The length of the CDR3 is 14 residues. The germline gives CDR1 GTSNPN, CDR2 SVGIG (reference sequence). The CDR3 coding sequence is TGTGCCTGGGACTTTTCGGGCCGTAGCTCACCCCTCCACTTT. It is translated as CAWDFSGRSSPLHF.

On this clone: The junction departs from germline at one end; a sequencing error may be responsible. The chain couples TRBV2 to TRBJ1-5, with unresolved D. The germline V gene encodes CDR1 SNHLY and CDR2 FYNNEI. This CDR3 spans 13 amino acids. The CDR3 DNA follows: TGTGCCAGCGGTGACGGGGGCAATCAGCCCCAGCATTTT. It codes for CASGDGGNQPQHF.

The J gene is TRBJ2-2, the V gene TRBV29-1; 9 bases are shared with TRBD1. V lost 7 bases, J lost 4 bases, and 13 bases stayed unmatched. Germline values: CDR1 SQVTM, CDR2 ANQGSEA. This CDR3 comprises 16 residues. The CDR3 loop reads CSADRGQGTGTGELFF. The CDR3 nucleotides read TGCAGCGCCGACAGAGGACAGGGGACGGGCACCGGGGAGCTGTTTTTT.